This T cell receptor beta chain was sequenced in a study of shared clonotypes between healthy human individuals. Germline values: CDR1 MNHEY, CDR2 SMNVEV (reference sequence). This CDR3 has 14 residues. V shed 2 bases and J shed 1 base, with 6 bases lying between them. CD45RO negativity and positive selection for CCR7 defined naive CD8 cells, a population that excluded terminally differentiated effector memory CD45RA+ cells. Study-wide points: Sharing across a few donors was seen in around 5.1% of naive CD4 clonotypes.

Deep was the level at which the assay was run. Profiling relied on immunoSEQ multiplex PCR, and the TCRdb table lists in-frame clones only, not all of them. The top ten clones hold 20% to 25% of a sample with about 700,000 clones, 92% of them seen once. Notes on this clone: Its antigen is currently unknown. Other nucleotide sequences in the sample specify the same CDR3.

Sequences were obtained from naive CD8+ T cells sorted from blood. This sequence joins TRBV27 and TRBJ2-1, with no clear D. This TCR came from a man aged 30 to 45 in good health. The CDR3 DNA reads TGTGCCAGCAGTTTAGTGGGGTCCTACAATGAGCAGTTCTTC. It encodes CASSLVGSYNEQFF.